The 2 T cell receptor beta chains below come from one sample, sequenced in a study of T cells after yellow fever vaccination. TCRdb re-called the 5' RACE reads through MiXCR, storing one row per CDR3 protein. The repertoire holds about 400,000 distinct CDR3 sequences, with over 5% as singletons. The sample in question was PBMCs, obtained 5 days after the yellow fever booster vaccination. The receptors stem from a man in his thirties or forties who received the YFV17D yellow fever vaccine.

This clonotype was counted only a few times. V gene TRBV6-1 combines with J gene TRBJ1-2; maybe TRBD1 (5 bases). CDR1 and CDR2 (germline): MNHNS, SASEGT. The ends were cut back, 6 bases at V and 4 bases at J, with 12 bases in the middle. This CDR3 has 13 residues. Here the CDR3 DNA reads TGTGCCAGCAGGGGGGTGGAGGGCTATGGCTACACCTTC. Translating it yields CASRGVEGYGYTF.

This clonotype showed up many times. This chain connects TRBV4-3 to TRBJ2-1; tentative D call: TRBD1 (6 bases). Germline V CDR1 and CDR2: LGHNA, YSLEER. V lost 1 base and J 3 bases, leaving 7 bases between the germline ends. The CDR3 runs 14 residues. CDR3 amino acids: CASSQATGYNEQFF. CDR3 coding DNA: TGCGCCAGCAGCCAAGCGACAGGCTACAATGAGCAGTTCTTC.